A selection of T cell receptor beta chains follows, all from one sample in a study of cytomegalovirus exposure and HLA in healthy donors. Method: immunoSEQ multiplex PCR; TCRdb's copy keeps in-frame clones and lacks some. Among around 110,000 clones listed, about 76% were seen once. The sample consisted of PBMCs. The receptors shown here come from a woman aged 30 to 39 in good health and CMV-seronegative. The CDR3 runs from the conserved cysteine through the conserved F or W. D genes are given only for firm matches. Expanded clones are given a class, and other clones once, few, many or no size at all.

13	TRBV5-4	NA	NA	TRBJ2-3	TGTGCCAGCAGCCACCCAGGCACAGATACGCAGTATTTT	CASSHPGTDTQYF
14	TRBV28	TRBD1	NA	TRBJ2-5	TGTGCCAGCAGAGAACAGGGGGCGCGTGAGACCCAGTACTTC	CASREQGARETQYF
14	TRBV5-4	NA	NA	TRBJ1-1	TGTGCCAGCAGCTTGGGGCAGGGTGTCACTGAAGCTTTCTTT	CASSLGQGVTEAFF
13	TRBV5-1	TRBD2	NA	TRBJ2-7	TGCGCCAGCAGCGTGACTAGCGCCTACGAGCAGTACTTC	CASSVTSAYEQYF
15	TRBV5-1	TRBD1	NA	TRBJ1-1	TGCGCCAGCAGTAGAAGGCAGGGGGCGAACACTGAAGCTTTCTTT	CASSRRQGANTEAFF
15	TRBV10-2	NA	NA	TRBJ2-3	TGCGCCAGCGGATCGACAGTTACTAGCACAGATACGCAGTATTTT	CASGSTVTSTDTQYF
15	TRBV19	TRBD1	NA	TRBJ1-2	TGTGCCAGTAGCCCCGGGACAGGGGGCTCCTATGGCTACACCTTC	CASSPGTGGSYGYTF
16	TRBV27	TRBD2	once	TRBJ2-7	TGTGCCAGCAGTGGCCTCACTAGCGGCGAAACCTACGAGCAGTACTTC	CASSGLTSGETYEQYF
16	TRBV7-7	TRBD1	NA	TRBJ2-2	TGTGCCAGCAGCGAGGGGGGACAGGGAAACACCGGGGAGCTGTTTTTT	CASSEGGQGNTGELFF
16	TRBV28	TRBD1	NA	TRBJ1-3	TGTGCCAGCAGTCCATGGGACAGCGACTCTGGAAACACCATATATTTT	CASSPWDSDSGNTIYF
16	TRBV9	NA	once	TRBJ2-2	TGTGCCAGCAGCTTAGCAAACAAGGGGTTTGCCGGGGAGCTGTTTTTT	CASSLANKGFAGELFF
16	TRBV7-3	TRBD2	NA	TRBJ2-7	TGTGCCAGCAGCCTCGGGGGAGCGGGAGGTACCTACGAGCAGTACTTC	CASSLGGAGGTYEQYF
18	TRBV18	TRBD2	NA	TRBJ2-3	TGTGCCAGCTCAGCACTAGCGGGAGGCCCCTCCGGGACAGATACGCAGTATTTT	CASSALAGGPSGTDTQYF
15	TRBV6-6	NA	NA	TRBJ2-1	TGTGCCAGCAGTCCGCCCGGGCGGGACTACAATGAGCAGTTCTTC	CASSPPGRDYNEQFF
12	TRBV19	NA	few	TRBJ2-7	TGTGCCAGCGGGTCGAATGGCTACGAGCAGTACTTC	CASGSNGYEQYF
14	TRBV27	NA	NA	TRBJ2-2	TGTGCCAGCAGGGCAGGGGCGGGCACCGGGGAGCTGTTTTTT	CASRAGAGTGELFF
15	TRBV27	TRBD2	NA	TRBJ2-1	TGTGCCAGCGGGCGGGGGACTAGCGGAGCCAATGAGCAGTTCTTC	CASGRGTSGANEQFF
13	TRBV10-1	NA	NA	TRBJ1-5	TGCGCCAGCAGTCGGGATAGCAATCAGCCCCAGCATTTT	CASSRDSNQPQHF
11	TRBV9	NA	NA	TRBJ1-5	TGTGCCAGCAGCTCGCCGGGTCCCCAGCATTTT	CASSSPGPQHF
14	TRBV18	NA	NA	TRBJ1-1	TGTGCCAGCTTCGCAGGACACCAGAACACTGAAGCTTTCTTT	CASFAGHQNTEAFF
13	TRBV6-6	NA	few	TRBJ1-5	TGTGCCAGCAGGGACAATAGCAATCAGCCCCAGCATTTT	CASRDNSNQPQHF
15	TRBV7-6	TRBD1	NA	TRBJ2-2	TGTGCCAGCAGCCATCGGGACAGCACCACCGGGGAGCTGTTTTTT	CASSHRDSTTGELFF
15	TRBV28	TRBD1	NA	TRBJ1-4	TGTGCCAGCAGTTTTTACGGACAGGGACGGGAAAAACTGTTTTTT	CASSFYGQGREKLFF
13	TRBV7-6	NA	once	TRBJ2-2	TGTGCCAGCAGCTTAACCCCGGCCGGGGAGCTGTTTTTT	CASSLTPAGELFF
14	TRBV6-4	NA	NA	TRBJ2-2	TGTGCCAGCAGTGACTCGGGCCTCACCGGGGAGCTGTTTTTT	CASSDSGLTGELFF
17	TRBV28	NA	NA	TRBJ2-1	TGTGCCAGCAGTTCCCTCGGGACTCCGATTTTCTACAATGAGCAGTTCTTC	CASSSLGTPIFYNEQFF
12	TRBV10-1	NA	NA	TRBJ2-7	TGCGCCAGCGCCCCGAGGAGGGAAGAGCAGTACTTC	CASAPRREEQYF
16	TRBV7-9	NA	few	TRBJ2-3	TGTTCCAGCAGCCCCCCGTGGAGAACTAGCACAGATACGCAGTATTTT	CSSSPPWRTSTDTQYF
11	TRBV27	TRBD1	NA	TRBJ2-7	TGTGCCAGCAGGCAGGGGGACGAGCAGTACTTC	CASRQGDEQYF
14	TRBV6-5	NA	NA	TRBJ2-7	TGTGCCAGCAGCGCAGGGTGGGGGAGGTACGAGCAGTACTTC	CASSAGWGRYEQYF
15	TRBV7-6	TRBD2	NA	TRBJ2-5	TGTGCCAGCAGCTACCTAGCGGGGGGGGTAGAGACCCAGTACTTC	CASSYLAGGVETQYF
14	TRBV4-1	TRBD1	NA	TRBJ1-2	TGCGCCAGCAGCCAAGCGGGGACAGAGCATGGCTACACCTTC	CASSQAGTEHGYTF
15	TRBV9	TRBD2	once	TRBJ2-7	TGTGCCAGCAGCGTAGCGGGAGGGCCTGGCTACGAGCAGTACTTC	CASSVAGGPGYEQYF
17	TRBV4-2	NA	NA	TRBJ2-7	TGTGCCAGCAGCCAAGATCCCCAGGGGCTGCACTCCTACGAGCAGTACTTC	CASSQDPQGLHSYEQYF
15	TRBV19	NA	NA	TRBJ2-7	TGTGCCAGCAGTCCCGTCGGGGGAGGGACACGCGAGCAGTACTTC	CASSPVGGGTREQYF
14	TRBV27	TRBD2	NA	TRBJ2-1	TGTGCCAGCGCTCGGACTAGCGTGTACAATGAGCAGTTCTTC	CASARTSVYNEQFF